These 2 T cell receptor beta chains share one sample of origin, sequenced in a study of breast tumors, draining lymph nodes, adjacent tissues. Axillary draining lymph nodes of breast cancer patients supplied the node samples. MiXCR, applied by TCRdb to the multiplex PCR reads, yields one record per CDR3 protein. The profile shows about 200,000 distinct CDR3 sequences, approximately 36% of them singletons. Input material: axillary lymph node tissue. These TCRs come from a female donor with breast cancer. Some clones in this sample may be carry-over from other donors' samples.

This clonotype was picked up many times. The V gene is TRBV19, the J gene TRBJ1-5; 7 bases are shared with TRBD1. The germline gives CDR1 LNHDA, CDR2 SQIVND (reference sequence). V trimming: 6 bases; J trimming: 4 bases; junction bases outside the gene matches: 12. The CDR3 is 16 residues long. This chain's CDR3 is CASRNTGAWGNQPQHF. The DNA of the CDR3 is TGTGCCAGTAGGAACACAGGGGCGTGGGGTAATCAGCCCCAGCATTTT.

This clonotype has just a few counts. This chain joins TRBV29-1 and TRBJ1-1; 7 bases agree with TRBD1. Trimming cost V 6 bases and J 4 bases; bases outside gene matches: 14. Germline CDR1 reads SQVTM; CDR2 reads ANQGSEA. CDR3 length: 15 residues. The CDR3: CSVYITGVPGTEAFF. DNA of the CDR3: TGCAGCGTCTATATTACAGGGGTTCCAGGCACTGAAGCTTTCTTT.